The T cell receptor (beta chain) described here comes from a study of beta chain features in type 1 diabetes. Cell sorting via CD45RO/CCR7/CD25/CD127/CD95/CD27 was performed to obtain CD4+ naive, central memory, regulatory and stem cell-like memory cells. V was cut by 5 bases and J by 1 base, with 15 bases left in between. In germline, CDR1 is LNHNV, CDR2 YYDKDF (reference sequence). CDR3 size: 15 residues. As every portion of the isolated RNA was reverse transcribed, the sequencing read expressed TCRB transcripts. Method: immunoSEQ multiplex PCR; TCRdb's copy keeps in-frame clones and lacks some. The table has over 350,000 clones, around 16% seen once; the top ten hold approximately 0.02%.

The chain links TRBV15 to TRBJ2-7, with a tentative D call TRBD2 (7 bases). Sequenced material: naive CD4+ T cells from blood. The sequence was collected from a woman younger than 35 in good health. The CDR3 nucleotides read TGTGCCACCAGCCGGAGGGGGGAGGGATCCTACGAGCAGTACTTC. Amino acid sequence: CATSRRGEGSYEQYF.